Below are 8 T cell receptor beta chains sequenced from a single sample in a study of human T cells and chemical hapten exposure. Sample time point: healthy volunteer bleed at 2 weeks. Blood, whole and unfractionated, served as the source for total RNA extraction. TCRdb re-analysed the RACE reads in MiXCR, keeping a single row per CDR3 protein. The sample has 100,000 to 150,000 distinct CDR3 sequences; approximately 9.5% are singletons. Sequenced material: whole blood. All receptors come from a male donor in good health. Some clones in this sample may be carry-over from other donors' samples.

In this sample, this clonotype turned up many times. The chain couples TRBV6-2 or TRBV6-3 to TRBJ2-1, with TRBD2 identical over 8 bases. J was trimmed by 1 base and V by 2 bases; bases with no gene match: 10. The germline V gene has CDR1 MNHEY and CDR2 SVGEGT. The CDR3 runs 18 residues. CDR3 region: CASSYLGLVQTSYNEQFF. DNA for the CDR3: TGTGCCAGCAGTTACCTGGGACTAGTTCAAACTTCCTACAATGAGCAGTTCTTC.

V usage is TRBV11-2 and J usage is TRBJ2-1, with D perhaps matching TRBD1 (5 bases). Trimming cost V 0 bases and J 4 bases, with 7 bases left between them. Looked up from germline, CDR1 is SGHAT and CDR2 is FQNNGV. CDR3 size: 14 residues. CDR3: CASSLEYRYNEQFF. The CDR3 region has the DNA TGTGCCAGCAGCTTAGAGTACAGGTACAATGAGCAGTTCTTC.

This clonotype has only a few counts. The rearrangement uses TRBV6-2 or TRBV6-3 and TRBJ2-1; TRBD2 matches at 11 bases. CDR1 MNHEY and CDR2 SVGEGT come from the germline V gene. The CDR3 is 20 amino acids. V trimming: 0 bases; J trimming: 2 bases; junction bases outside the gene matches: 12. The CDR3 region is CASSYSPLGTSGGAYNEQFF. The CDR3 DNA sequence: TGTGCCAGCAGTTACTCGCCGCTCGGCACTAGCGGGGGAGCCTACAATGAGCAGTTCTTC.

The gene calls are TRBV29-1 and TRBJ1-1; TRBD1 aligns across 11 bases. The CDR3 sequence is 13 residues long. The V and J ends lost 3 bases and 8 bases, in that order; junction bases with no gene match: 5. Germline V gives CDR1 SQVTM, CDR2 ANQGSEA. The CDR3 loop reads CSVDPGTGGEAFF. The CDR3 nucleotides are TGCAGCGTTGATCCCGGGACAGGGGGAGAAGCTTTCTTT.

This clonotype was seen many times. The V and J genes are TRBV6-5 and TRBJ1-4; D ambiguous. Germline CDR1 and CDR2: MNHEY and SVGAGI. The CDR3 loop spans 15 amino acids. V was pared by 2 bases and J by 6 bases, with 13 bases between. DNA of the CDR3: TGTGCCAGCAGTTACACACAGCCCCGTCATGAAAAACTGTTTTTT. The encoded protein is CASSYTQPRHEKLFF.

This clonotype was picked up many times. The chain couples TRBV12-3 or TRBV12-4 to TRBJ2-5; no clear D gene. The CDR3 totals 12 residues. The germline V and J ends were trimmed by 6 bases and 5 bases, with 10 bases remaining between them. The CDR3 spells CASRSPPETQYF. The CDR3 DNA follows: TGTGCCAGCAGATCCCCCCCGGAGACCCAGTACTTC.

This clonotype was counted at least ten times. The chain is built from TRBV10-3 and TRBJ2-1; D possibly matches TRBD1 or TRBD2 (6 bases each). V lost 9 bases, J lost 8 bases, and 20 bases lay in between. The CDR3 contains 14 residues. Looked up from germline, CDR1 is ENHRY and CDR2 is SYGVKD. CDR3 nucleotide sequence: TGTGCCATACAACGGGAGTTAAAGGGGGATGAGCAGTTCTTC. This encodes CAIQRELKGDEQFF.

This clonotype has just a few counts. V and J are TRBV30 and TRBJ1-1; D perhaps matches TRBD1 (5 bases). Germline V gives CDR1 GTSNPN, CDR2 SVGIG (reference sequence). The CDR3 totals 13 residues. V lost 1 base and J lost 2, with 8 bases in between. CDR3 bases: TGTGCCTGGAGTGGTCAGGGTAACACTGAAGCTTTCTTT. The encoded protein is CAWSGQGNTEAFF.